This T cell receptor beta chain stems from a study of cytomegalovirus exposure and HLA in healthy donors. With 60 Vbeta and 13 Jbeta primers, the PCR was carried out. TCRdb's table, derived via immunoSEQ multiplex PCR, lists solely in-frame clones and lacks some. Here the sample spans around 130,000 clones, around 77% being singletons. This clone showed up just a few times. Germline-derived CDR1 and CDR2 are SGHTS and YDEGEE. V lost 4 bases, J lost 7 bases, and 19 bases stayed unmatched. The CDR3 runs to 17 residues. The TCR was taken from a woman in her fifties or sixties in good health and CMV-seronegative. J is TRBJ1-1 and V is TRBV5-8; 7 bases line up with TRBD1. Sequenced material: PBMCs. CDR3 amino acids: CASSGGRGNTTRHEAFF. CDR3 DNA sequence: TGTGCCAGCAGCGGGGGCAGGGGGAATACGACCCGGCATGAAGCTTTCTTT. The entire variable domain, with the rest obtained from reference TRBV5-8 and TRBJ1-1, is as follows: EAGVTQSPTHLIKTRGQQATLRCSPISGHTSVYWYQQALGLGLQFLLWYDEGEERNRGNFPPRFSGRQFPNYSSELNVNALELEDSALYLCASSGGRGNTTRHEAFFGQGTRLTVV.